Detailed here is one T cell receptor beta chain. Antigen: not known. These data belong to a study of CD8 T cells in Susac syndrome. Sequencing of TCR beta, carried out with a high-throughput approach, was applied to CD8+ and CD4+ T cells from the blood. The CDR3 is 14 amino acids. With V trimmed by 5 bases and J by 1 base, 2 bases remained unmatched. Germline V gene lookup returns CDR1 MNHEY and CDR2 SVGAGI. Study-level points and caveats: Clonal expansion was not observed in the Susac syndrome CD4+ T cell repertoires.

The RNA, about 0.5 to 1 ug, was put through reverse transcription using random hexamers. TCRdb analysed the immunoSEQ multiplex PCR reads with MiXCR anew, one entry per CDR3 protein. The table has 150,000 to 200,000 distinct CDR3 sequences, about 91% seen once. The sequenced material came from CD4+ T cells from PBMCs. The chain joins TRBV6-5 to TRBJ2-3; 8 bases fit TRBD1. The receptor was derived from a human donor with Susac syndrome. CDR3 in amino acids: CASSPGQGTDTQYF. The CDR3 region has the DNA TGTGCCAGCAGTCCGGGACAGGGCACAGATACGCAGTATTTT.